These 26 T cell receptor beta chains share one sample of origin, sequenced in a study of blood T cell repertoires in COVID-19. Profiling relied on immunoSEQ multiplex PCR, and the TCRdb table lists in-frame clones only, not all of them. The top ten hold roughly 1.6% of the sample, which has about 250,000 clones, around 87% seen once. Material for sequencing was PBMCs or T cells enriched from blood (not recorded which). Receptor source: a woman aged 45 to 65 who had recovered from COVID-19.

CDR3 nucleotides: TGTGCCAGCAGCTTGGGGGGACCTTCCTACAATGAGCAGTTCTTC. Translation gives CASSLGGPSYNEQFF. This rearrangement joins TRBV7-9 to TRBJ2-1; D possibly corresponds to TRBD2 (6 bases). Germline assignment: CDR1 SEHNR and CDR2 FQNEAQ (reference sequence). The germline V and J ends were trimmed by 3 bases and 1 base, with 10 bases remaining between them. This CDR3 has 15 residues.

This sequence joins TRBV4-2 and TRBJ2-3; unclear D gene. The CDR3 spans 14 residues. Between the trimmed V and J ends, which lost 4 bases and 5 bases, there was a span of 13 bases. Germline CDR1 reads LGHNA; CDR2 reads YNFKEQ. CDR3: CASSRNLAQDTQYF. The DNA of the CDR3 is TGTGCCAGCAGCCGGAACTTAGCACAAGATACGCAGTATTTT.

V and J are TRBV10-2 and TRBJ2-2; a possible D gene is TRBD2 (6 bases). Germline CDR1 WSHSY, CDR2 SAAADI. V dropped 2 bases and J dropped 0 bases, with 7 bases sitting between them. This CDR3 is 15 amino acids long. The CDR3 loop reads CASSEKRANTGELFF. DNA for the CDR3: TGCGCCAGCAGTGAGAAGCGGGCGAACACCGGGGAGCTGTTTTTT.

This chain connects TRBV5-1 to TRBJ1-2, with D possibly TRBD1 on 5 matching bases. The V gene lost 4 bases and the J gene lost 3 bases, with 10 bases spanning the gap. In germline, CDR1 is SGHRS, CDR2 YFSETQ. This CDR3 comprises 13 residues. The chain's CDR3 is CASSGGTDYGYTF. CDR3 sequence (DNA): TGCGCCAGCAGCGGCGGGACTGACTATGGCTACACCTTC. Full variable domain (missing parts from reference TRBV5-1 and TRBJ1-2): KAGVTQTPRYLIKTRGQQVTLSCSPISGHRSVSWYQQTPGQGLQFLFEYFSETQRNKGNFPGRFSGRQFSNSRSEMNVSTLELGDSALYLCASSGGTDYGYTFGSGTRLTVV.

This clone was seen a single time. This chain links TRBV7-2 with TRBJ2-1, with D perhaps matching TRBD1 (6 bases). The germline CDR1 and CDR2 sequences are SGHTA and FQGNSA. This CDR3 spans 12 amino acids. The V and J ends lost 5 bases and 13 bases respectively, with 15 bases between them. CDR3 sequence (DNA): TGTGCCAGCAGCCAAACCCGGACAGAACAGTTCTTC. It specifies CASSQTRTEQFF.

This chain joins TRBV18 and TRBJ2-3, with 9 bases that match TRBD1. CDR1 is KGHSH, CDR2 LQKENI, per germline. CDR3 length equals 18 residues. V was clipped by 3 bases and J by 3 bases; unmatched bases: 13. The CDR3 region is CASSPMPGQGSLTDTQYF. As DNA, the CDR3 is TGTGCCAGCTCACCCATGCCAGGACAGGGGAGTCTTACAGATACGCAGTATTTT.

CDR3 in amino acids: CASSLRGGETQYF. In DNA form, the CDR3 reads TGTGCCAGCAGCCTGCGCGGGGGGGAGACCCAGTACTTC. V is TRBV5-4 and J is TRBJ2-5, with 8 nucleotides matching TRBD2. The V gene end was trimmed by 4 bases and the J gene end by 5 bases; junction bases not matched to a gene: 4. The CDR3 has 13 amino acids. The germline V gene encodes CDR1 SGHNT and CDR2 YYREEE (reference sequence).

The chain carries TRBV3-1 (or the pseudogene TRBV3-2) and TRBJ1-1; 7 nucleotides match TRBD1. This CDR3 contains 16 residues. Germline-derived CDR1 and CDR2 are LGHDT and YNNKEL (reference sequence). Unmatched junction bases numbered 8, after V lost 4 bases and J lost 0 bases. The CDR3 reads CASSLRRTGVNTEAFF. The CDR3 DNA follows: TGTGCCAGCAGCCTCCGACGGACAGGAGTGAACACTGAAGCTTTCTTT.

The CDR3 DNA is TGTGCCACCGCAGGGGGAACGGGTCAGCCCCAGCATTTT. Translation: CATAGGTGQPQHF. The chain recombines TRBV15 with TRBJ1-5; 7 nucleotides line up with TRBD1. The CDR3 contains 13 residues. The germline CDR1 and CDR2 sequences are LNHNV and YYDKDF (reference sequence). The V gene end was trimmed by 8 bases and the J gene end by 6 bases; junction bases not matched to a gene: 7.

The rearrangement links TRBV11-2 to TRBJ1-5; D might be TRBD1 (6 bases). V lost 3 bases and J lost 5, with 17 bases in between. Germline loops: CDR1 SGHAT, CDR2 FQNNGV. CDR3 length: 16 amino acids. The chain's CDR3 is CASSLSSYRDYQPQHF. The CDR3 DNA reads as TGTGCCAGCAGCTTGAGTAGTTACAGGGATTATCAGCCCCAGCATTTT.

This rearrangement joins TRBV3-1 (or the pseudogene TRBV3-2) to TRBJ1-6; TRBD1 matches at 8 bases. Germline V gene lookup returns CDR1 LGHDT and CDR2 YNNKEL (reference sequence). V gave up 2 bases and J gave up 5 bases; unmatched junction bases: 2. The CDR3 has 15 residues. CDR3 sequence: CASSQLDRDNSPLHF. The CDR3 nucleotides are TGTGCCAGCAGCCAACTGGACAGGGATAATTCACCCCTCCACTTT.

This rearrangement joins TRBV2 to TRBJ2-5; perhaps TRBD1 as D (6 bases). Trimming left V 8 bases short and J 6 bases short, with 16 bases between. Germline V CDR1 and CDR2: SNHLY, FYNNEI. The CDR3 consists of 13 residues. The CDR3: CASLTGVRQTQYF. The CDR3 region has the DNA TGTGCCAGCTTGACAGGAGTTCGACAGACCCAGTACTTC.

CDR3 in amino acids: CASSQRDRGWSQPQHF. The CDR3 nucleotides are TGTGCCAGCTCACAAAGAGACAGGGGATGGAGTCAGCCCCAGCATTTT. The J gene is TRBJ1-5, the V gene TRBV18, with 8 bases identical to TRBD1. Germline values: CDR1 KGHSH, CDR2 LQKENI. V lost 4 bases to trimming and J lost 6 bases; unmatched junction nucleotides: 11. The CDR3 sequence is 16 residues long.

V usage is TRBV6-1 and J usage is TRBJ1-2, with D perhaps TRBD1 (6 bases). The germline V and J ends were trimmed by 1 base and 7 bases, with 10 bases remaining between them. Germline CDR1 and CDR2: MNHNS and SASEGT. The CDR3 runs to 13 residues. DNA for the CDR3: TGTGCCAGCAGTGAAGGTCAGGGGCTTGGCTACACCTTC. It codes for CASSEGQGLGYTF.

This clone was picked up a small number of times. DNA for the CDR3: TGTGCCAGCAGTCAAATCGGGACTAGCGGGGCGTTGGGCTACGAGCAGTACTTC. It yields the protein CASSQIGTSGALGYEQYF. The chain links TRBV6-2 or TRBV6-3 to TRBJ2-7; TRBD2 aligns across 13 bases. Losses at the gene ends were 5 bases for V and 3 bases for J; bases not matched to a gene: 13. Germline values: CDR1 MNHEY, CDR2 SVGEGT. The CDR3 length is 18 residues.

The chain is built from TRBV25-1 and TRBJ1-6; 8 nucleotides agree with TRBD1. The J segment lost 6 bases and the V segment lost 4 bases, leaving 2 bases of the junction unmatched. Germline V gene data show CDR1 as MGHDK and CDR2 as SYGVNS. The CDR3 covers 14 residues. CDR3 DNA sequence: TGTGCCAGCAGTGTGGGACAGGCTAATTCACCCCTCCACTTT. Residues: CASSVGQANSPLHF.

The chain is built from TRBV5-1 and TRBJ1-4; 7 nucleotides match TRBD1. This CDR3 has 14 amino acids. Germline CDR1 is SGHRS and CDR2 is YFSETQ. With 0 bases clipped from V and 7 bases from J, the junction kept 3 bases outside the gene matches. The CDR3 spells CASSLDRGVEKLFF. In nucleotides, the CDR3 is TGCGCCAGCAGCTTGGACAGGGGAGTTGAAAAACTGTTTTTT.

This rearrangement joins TRBV2 to TRBJ1-2; 10 positions match TRBD1. The V and J ends lost 6 bases and 6 bases, in that order; junction bases with no gene match: 4. CDR3 length: 13 residues. Germline V gives CDR1 SNHLY, CDR2 FYNNEI. The CDR3 DNA reads as TGTGCCAGCAGCGGACAGGGGGTAGATGGCTACACCTTC. Its protein product is CASSGQGVDGYTF.

V is TRBV6-5 and J is TRBJ2-7; 7 positions agree with TRBD1. V shed 3 bases, J shed 0 bases, and the junction held 8 bases outside the gene matches. The length of the CDR3 is 16 residues. CDR1 is MNHEY, CDR2 SVGAGI, per germline. CDR3 sequence (DNA): TGTGCCAGCAGTTATCAGGTCCGGGACAGCTCCTACGAGCAGTACTTC. Translation: CASSYQVRDSSYEQYF.

The rearrangement joins TRBV28 to TRBJ2-4, with D possibly TRBD2 on 6 matching bases. Between the trimmed V and J ends, which lost 7 bases and 2 bases, there was a span of 15 bases. Per germline, CDR1 MDHEN and CDR2 SYDVKM. The CDR3 contains 15 residues. CDR3 loop: CASNTWTTSKNIQYF. DNA of the CDR3: TGTGCCAGCAATACATGGACTACATCCAAAAACATTCAGTACTTC.

The chain recombines TRBV7-9 with TRBJ2-7; TRBD1 aligns across 11 bases. V gave up 3 bases and J gave up 4 bases; unmatched junction bases: 5. CDR3 length: 15 residues. Germline CDR1 SEHNR, CDR2 FQNEAQ (reference sequence). The CDR3 region is CASSFSGTGGYEQYF. The CDR3 DNA reads TGTGCCAGCAGCTTTTCCGGGACAGGGGGGTACGAGCAGTACTTC.

This chain uses TRBV5-8 with TRBJ2-3; 8 nucleotides agree with TRBD2. Germline V gene sequence: CDR1 SGHTS, CDR2 YDEGEE. The CDR3 loop spans 16 amino acids. Trimming removed 0 bases from V and 4 bases from J; junction bases left unmatched: 7. DNA for the CDR3: TGTGCCAGCAGCTTGGCCGAAAGCGGGAGAGCAGATACGCAGTATTTT. Translation: CASSLAESGRADTQYF.

The chain joins TRBV28 to TRBJ1-5, with D uncertain. The CDR3 spans 15 residues. Trimming pared 0 bases from V and 2 bases from J, leaving 8 bases between. Per the germline V gene, CDR1 is MDHEN and CDR2 is SYDVKM. This CDR3 reads CASSLWADGNQPQHF. The CDR3 DNA is TGTGCCAGCAGTTTATGGGCAGATGGCAATCAGCCCCAGCATTTT.

This sequence joins TRBV2 and TRBJ1-5; no firm D call. Germline CDR1 and CDR2: SNHLY and FYNNEI. This CDR3 comprises 13 residues. Deletions cut 9 bases from V and 5 bases from J, with 14 bases between. The CDR3 DNA follows: TGTGCCAGTCGCGGGCTAACAGATCAGCCCCAGCATTTT. As protein: CASRGLTDQPQHF.

This chain uses TRBV3-1 (or the pseudogene TRBV3-2) with TRBJ2-5, with TRBD1 matching 9 bases. Germline values: CDR1 LGHDT, CDR2 YNNKEL (reference sequence). The CDR3 sequence is 16 residues long. V gave up 5 bases and J gave up 2 bases; unmatched junction bases: 9. Here the CDR3 DNA reads TGTGCCAGCAGCTCCGGCCGGGACAGGGTTCAAGAGACCCAGTACTTC. It encodes CASSSGRDRVQETQYF.

The J gene is TRBJ2-5, the V gene TRBV12-3 or TRBV12-4; maybe TRBD2 (5 bases). Trimming left V 3 bases short and J 4 bases short, with 9 bases between. The CDR3 has 13 amino acids. The CDR3, as DNA: TGTGCCAGCAGTTTTTCGAGCGGAGAGACCCAGTACTTC. Protein: CASSFSSGETQYF.